This TCR beta chain was observed in a study of cytomegalovirus exposure and HLA in healthy donors. Study-level findings and limits: A later analysis found first-cohort TCR clusters tended to co-occur in the 120 validation repertoires. According to the study, 160 or so TCR beta chains were cytomegalovirus-associated.

Per germline, CDR1 SNHLY and CDR2 FYNNEI. This CDR3 is built from 17 residues. V lost 4 bases to trimming and J lost 2 bases; unmatched junction nucleotides: 9. Method: immunoSEQ multiplex PCR; TCRdb's copy keeps in-frame clones and lacks some. The sample gives about 170,000 clones, 89% of which show up once; 4% to 4.5% is in the top ten. This clone was observed a single time. Its antigen is unknown. The chain is built from TRBV2 and TRBJ2-5, with 11 bases fitting TRBD1. The receptor comes from a man in his late teens or twenties in good health and CMV-seropositive. The sample taken for sequencing was PBMCs. CDR3 sequence (DNA): TGTGCCAGCAGTGGCCCTCGGACAGGGGGCAGGCAAGAGACCCAGTACTTC. It encodes CASSGPRTGGRQETQYF.